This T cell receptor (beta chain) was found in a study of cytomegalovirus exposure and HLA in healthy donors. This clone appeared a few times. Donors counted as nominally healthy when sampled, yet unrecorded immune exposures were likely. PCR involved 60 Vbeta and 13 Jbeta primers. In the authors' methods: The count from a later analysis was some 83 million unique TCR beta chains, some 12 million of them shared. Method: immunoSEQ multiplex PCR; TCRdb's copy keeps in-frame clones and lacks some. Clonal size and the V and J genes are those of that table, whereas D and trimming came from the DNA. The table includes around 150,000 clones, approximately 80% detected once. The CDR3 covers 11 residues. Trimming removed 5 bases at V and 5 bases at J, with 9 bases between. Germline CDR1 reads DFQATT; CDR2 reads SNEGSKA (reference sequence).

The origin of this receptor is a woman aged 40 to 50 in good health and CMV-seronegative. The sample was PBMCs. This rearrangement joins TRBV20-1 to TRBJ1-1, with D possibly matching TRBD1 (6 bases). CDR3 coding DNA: TGCAGTGCTGAAGGGGGAACTGAAGCTTTCTTT. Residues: CSAEGGTEAFF.